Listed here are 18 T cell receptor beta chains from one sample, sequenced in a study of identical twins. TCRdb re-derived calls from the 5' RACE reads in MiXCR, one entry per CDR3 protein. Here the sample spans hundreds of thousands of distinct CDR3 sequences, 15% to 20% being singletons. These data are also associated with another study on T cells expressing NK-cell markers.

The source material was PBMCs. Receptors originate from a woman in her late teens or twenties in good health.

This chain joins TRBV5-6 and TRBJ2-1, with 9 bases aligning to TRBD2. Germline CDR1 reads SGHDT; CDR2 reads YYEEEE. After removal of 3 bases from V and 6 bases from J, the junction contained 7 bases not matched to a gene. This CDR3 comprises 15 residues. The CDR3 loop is CASSSAWRGGNEQFF. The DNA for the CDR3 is TGTGCCAGCAGCTCGGCTTGGCGGGGGGGCAATGAGCAGTTCTTC.

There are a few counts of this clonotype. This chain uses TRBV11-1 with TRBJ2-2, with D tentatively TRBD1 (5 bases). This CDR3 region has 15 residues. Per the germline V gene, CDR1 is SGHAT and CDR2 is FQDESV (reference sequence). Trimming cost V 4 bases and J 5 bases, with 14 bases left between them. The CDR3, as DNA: TGTGCCAGCAGCTCGGACAACGCCTGGACCGGGGAGCTGTTTTTT. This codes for CASSSDNAWTGELFF.

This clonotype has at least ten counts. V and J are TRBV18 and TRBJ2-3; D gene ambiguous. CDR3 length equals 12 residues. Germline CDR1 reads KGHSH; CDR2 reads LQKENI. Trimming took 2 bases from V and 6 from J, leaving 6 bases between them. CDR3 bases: TGTGCCAGCTCACCAGGGCGCGATACGCAGTATTTT. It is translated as CASSPGRDTQYF.

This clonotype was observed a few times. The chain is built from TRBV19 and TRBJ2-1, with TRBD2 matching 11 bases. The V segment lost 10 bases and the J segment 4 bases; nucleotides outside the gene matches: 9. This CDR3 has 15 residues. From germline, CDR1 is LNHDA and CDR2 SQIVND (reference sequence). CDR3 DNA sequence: TGTGCCACCTCGGGACTAGCGGACACGTACAATGAGCAGTTCTTC. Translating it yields CATSGLADTYNEQFF.

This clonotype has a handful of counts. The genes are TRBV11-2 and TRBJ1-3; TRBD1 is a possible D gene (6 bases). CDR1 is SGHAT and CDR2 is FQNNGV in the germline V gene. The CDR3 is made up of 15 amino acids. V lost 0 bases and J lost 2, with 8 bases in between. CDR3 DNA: TGTGCCAGCAGCTTAGAGCGGACAGCTGGAAACACCATATATTTT. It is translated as CASSLERTAGNTIYF.

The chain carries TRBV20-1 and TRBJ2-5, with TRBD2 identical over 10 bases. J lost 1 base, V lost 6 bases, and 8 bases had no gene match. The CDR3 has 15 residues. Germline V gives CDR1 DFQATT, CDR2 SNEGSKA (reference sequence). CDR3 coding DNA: TGCAGTGCCCCCTCTAGCGGGGGATTCCAAGAGACCCAGTACTTC. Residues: CSAPSSGGFQETQYF.

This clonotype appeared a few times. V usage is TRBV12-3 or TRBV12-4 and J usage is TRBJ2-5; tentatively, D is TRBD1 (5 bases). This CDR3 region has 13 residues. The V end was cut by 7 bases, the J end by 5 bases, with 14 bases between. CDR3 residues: CASTQGGRETQYF. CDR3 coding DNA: TGTGCCAGCACCCAGGGCGGAAGGGAGACCCAGTACTTC.

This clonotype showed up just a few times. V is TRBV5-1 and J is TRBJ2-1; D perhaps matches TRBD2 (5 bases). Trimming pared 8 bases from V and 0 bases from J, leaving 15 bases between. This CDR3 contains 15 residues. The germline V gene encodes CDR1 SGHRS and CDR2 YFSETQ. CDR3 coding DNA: TGCGCCAGTGCAAGCGGCGGGTCCTCCTACAATGAGCAGTTCTTC. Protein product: CASASGGSSYNEQFF. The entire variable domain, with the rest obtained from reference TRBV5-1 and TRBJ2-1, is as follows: KAGVTQTPRYLIKTRGQQVTLSCSPISGHRSVSWYQQTPGQGLQFLFEYFSETQRNKGNFPGRFSGRQFSNSRSEMNVSTLELGDSALYLCASASGGSSYNEQFFGPGTRLTVL.

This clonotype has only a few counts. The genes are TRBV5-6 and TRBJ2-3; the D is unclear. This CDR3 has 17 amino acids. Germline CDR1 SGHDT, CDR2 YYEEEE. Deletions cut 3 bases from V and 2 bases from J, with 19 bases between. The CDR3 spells CASSSPGGPKITDTQYF. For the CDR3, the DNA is TGTGCCAGCAGCTCGCCCGGTGGGCCAAAGATCACAGATACGCAGTATTTT.

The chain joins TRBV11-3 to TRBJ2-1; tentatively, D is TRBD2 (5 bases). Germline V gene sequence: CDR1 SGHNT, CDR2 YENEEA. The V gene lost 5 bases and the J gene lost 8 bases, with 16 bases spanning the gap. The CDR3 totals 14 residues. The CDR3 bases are TGTGCCAGCAGCCCCTCGGACTGGGCGGATGAGCAGTTCTTC. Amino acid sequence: CASSPSDWADEQFF.

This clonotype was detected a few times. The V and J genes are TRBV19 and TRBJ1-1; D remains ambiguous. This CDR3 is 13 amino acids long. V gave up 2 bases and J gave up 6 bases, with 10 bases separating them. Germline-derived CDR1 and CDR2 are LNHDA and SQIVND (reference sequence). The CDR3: CASSILRRAEAFF. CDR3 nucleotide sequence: TGTGCCAGTAGTATACTACGAAGGGCTGAAGCTTTCTTT.

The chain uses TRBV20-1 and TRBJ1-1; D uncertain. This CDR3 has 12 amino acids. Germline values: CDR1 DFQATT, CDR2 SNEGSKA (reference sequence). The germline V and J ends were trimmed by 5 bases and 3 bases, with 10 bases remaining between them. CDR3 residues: CSAGSGDTEAFF. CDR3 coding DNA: TGCAGTGCTGGATCCGGGGACACTGAAGCTTTCTTT.

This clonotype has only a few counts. The CDR3 DNA follows: TGCAGCGGTCAACAGAGTCAGGATGAAAAACTGTTTTTT. Its translation is CSGQQSQDEKLFF. This chain connects TRBV29-1 to TRBJ1-4; D remains ambiguous. CDR3 length: 13 residues. Per the germline V gene, CDR1 is SQVTM and CDR2 is ANQGSEA. Between the trimmed V and J ends, which lost 7 bases and 6 bases, there was a span of 15 bases. The variable domain in full, completed from reference TRBV29-1 and TRBJ1-4, reads SAVISQKPSRDICQRGTSLTIQCQVDSQVTMMFWYRQQPGQSLTLIATANQGSEATYESGFVIDKFPISRPNLTFSTLTVSNMSPEDSSIYLCSGQQSQDEKLFFGSGTQLSVL.

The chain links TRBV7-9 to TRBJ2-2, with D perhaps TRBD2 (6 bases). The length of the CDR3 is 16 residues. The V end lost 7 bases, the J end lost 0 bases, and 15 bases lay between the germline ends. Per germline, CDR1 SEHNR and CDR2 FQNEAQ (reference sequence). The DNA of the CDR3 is TGTGCCAGCACCACGGACTATCGGGCGAACACCGGGGAGCTGTTTTTT. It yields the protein CASTTDYRANTGELFF.

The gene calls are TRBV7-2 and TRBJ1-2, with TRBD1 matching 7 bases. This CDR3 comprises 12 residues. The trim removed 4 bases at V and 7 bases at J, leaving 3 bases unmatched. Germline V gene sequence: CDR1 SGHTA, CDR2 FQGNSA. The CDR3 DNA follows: TGTGCCAGCAGCTGGGACAGCCTTGGCTACACCTTC. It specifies CASSWDSLGYTF.

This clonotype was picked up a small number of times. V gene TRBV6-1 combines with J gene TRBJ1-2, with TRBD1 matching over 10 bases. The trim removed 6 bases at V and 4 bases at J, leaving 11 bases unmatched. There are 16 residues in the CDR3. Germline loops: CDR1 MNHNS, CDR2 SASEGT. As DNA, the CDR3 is TGTGCCAGCAGACCCGGGACAGGGGTTTCTTCCTATGGCTACACCTTC. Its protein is CASRPGTGVSSYGYTF.

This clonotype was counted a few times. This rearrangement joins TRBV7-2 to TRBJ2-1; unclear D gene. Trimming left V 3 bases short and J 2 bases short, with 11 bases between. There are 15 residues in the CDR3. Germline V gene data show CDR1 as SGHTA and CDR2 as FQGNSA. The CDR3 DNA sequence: TGTGCCAGCAGCTTGATCCCTAGGACCTACAATGAGCAGTTCTTC. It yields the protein CASSLIPRTYNEQFF. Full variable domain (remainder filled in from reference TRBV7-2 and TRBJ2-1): GAGVSQSPSNKVTEKGKDVELRCDPISGHTALYWYRQSLGQGLEFLIYFQGNSAPDKSGLPSDRFSAERTGGSVSTLTIQRTQQEDSAVYLCASSLIPRTYNEQFFGPGTRLTVL.

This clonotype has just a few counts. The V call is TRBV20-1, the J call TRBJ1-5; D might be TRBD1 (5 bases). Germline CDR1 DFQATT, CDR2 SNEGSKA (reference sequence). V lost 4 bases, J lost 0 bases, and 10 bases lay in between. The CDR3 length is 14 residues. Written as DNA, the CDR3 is TGCAGTGCTATAGACAGACTTAGCAATCAGCCCCAGCATTTT. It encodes CSAIDRLSNQPQHF.